Below are 4 T cell receptor beta chains sequenced from a single sample in a study of cytomegalovirus exposure and HLA in healthy donors. The PCR had 60 Vbeta and 13 Jbeta primers. The table came from immunoSEQ multiplex PCR; TCRdb's copy has only in-frame clones and leaves some out. The sample holds 100,000 to 150,000 clones, around 8.5% seen once. Source material: PBMCs. These receptors were obtained from a man aged 35 to 55 in good health and CMV-seronegative.

The chain joins TRBV14 to TRBJ2-7, with TRBD1 identical over 7 bases. This CDR3 contains 15 residues. CDR1 and CDR2 from the germline V gene are SGHDN and FVKESK. The V and J ends lost 1 base and 7 bases, in that order; junction bases with no gene match: 10. CDR3 DNA: TGTGCCAGCAGCCAAGGGGAGACAGGGTTGGATGAGCAGTACTTC. Translated, it gives CASSQGETGLDEQYF.

This clone appeared a few times. The chain has TRBV7-9 and TRBJ2-7; 12 positions agree with TRBD1. The CDR3 loop spans 15 amino acids. CDR1 is SEHNR and CDR2 is FQNEAQ in the germline V gene (reference sequence). Losses at the gene ends were 5 bases for V and 4 bases for J; bases not matched to a gene: 6. CDR3 loop: CASSVPGQGAYEQYF. The CDR3 nucleotides are TGTGCCAGCAGCGTACCGGGACAGGGGGCTTACGAGCAGTACTTC.

V usage is TRBV27 and J usage is TRBJ1-1; 7 bases are a match to TRBD1. From germline, CDR1 is MNHEY and CDR2 SMNVEV (reference sequence). With 10 bases clipped from V and 6 bases from J, the junction kept 5 bases outside the gene matches. This CDR3 comprises 11 residues. As DNA, the CDR3 is TGTGCCACCGAAACAGGGGCTGAAGCTTTCTTT. Protein sequence: CATETGAEAFF.

This clone was picked up a small number of times. The chain carries TRBV7-9 and TRBJ2-7; maybe TRBD2 (6 bases). Germline CDR1 SEHNR, CDR2 FQNEAQ (reference sequence). V shed 5 bases and J shed 6 bases, with 14 bases lying between them. This CDR3 is 13 amino acids long. The chain's CDR3 is CASSPPAGPEQYF. The CDR3 nucleotides are TGTGCCAGCAGCCCTCCGGCGGGGCCCGAGCAGTACTTC.